The text below deals with one T cell receptor beta chain. These data come from a study of blood T cell repertoires in COVID-19. The CDR3 contains 14 residues. V shed 0 bases and J shed 4 bases, with 9 bases lying between them. From germline, CDR1 is LGHNA and CDR2 YNFKEQ. Original processing methods: Reference gene primer amplification in the assay estimated nucleated cell counts. Some clones are missing from TCRdb's copy, which holds only in-frame ones; the method was immunoSEQ multiplex PCR. Clone size and V and J calls were adopted from that table, with D and trimming inferred from the DNA. The repertoire holds about 150,000 clones, more than 75% seen once, with about an eighth in the top ten.

Material: peripheral blood. This sequence originates from a man aged 55 to 70 with active or convalescent COVID-19. The chain joins TRBV4-2 to TRBJ1-2; a weak D match, TRBD1 (5 bases). CDR3 sequence reads: CASSQDAGPYGYTF. CDR3 sequence (DNA): TGTGCCAGCAGCCAAGATGCAGGGCCCTATGGCTACACCTTC.